This TCR beta chain came from a study of blood T cell repertoires in COVID-19. Study context: Samples came from the United States, Italy and Spain, spanning acute and convalescent COVID-19. PBMCs, B-cell-depleted T cells, or T cells provided the cDNA or gDNA that made up the material.

The CDR3 has 13 amino acids. Looked up from germline, CDR1 is LNHDA and CDR2 is SQIVND (reference sequence). Per the original methods: Amplification of reference gene primers was used by the study to estimate nucleated cell counts. TCRdb's copy holds only in-frame clones and misses some; the assay was immunoSEQ multiplex PCR. V, J and clone size are those of that table, while D and trimming were read from the DNA. The top ten clones hold 3% to 4.5% of a sample with 200,000 to 250,000 clones, 80% to 90% of them seen once. This chain connects TRBV19 to TRBJ1-1, with D possibly being TRBD1 (6 bases). The specimen was PBMCs or T cells enriched from blood (not recorded which). The receptor was isolated from a woman aged 40 to 49 with acute COVID-19. The CDR3 region is CACGPDRTTEAFF. CDR3 DNA sequence: TGTGCTTGCGGGCCGGACAGAACCACTGAAGCTTTCTTT. The variable domain in full, completed from reference TRBV19 and TRBJ1-1, reads DGGITQSPKYLFRKEGQNVTLSCEQNLNHDAMYWYRQDPGQGLRLIYYSQIVNDFQKGDIAEGYSVSREKKESFPLTVTSAQKNPTAFYLCACGPDRTTEAFFGQGTRLTVV.